The 18 T cell receptor beta chains given below trace back to one sample, sequenced in a study of T-cell memory formation after mild COVID-19. Each CDR3 protein is one row after TCRdb ran MiXCR on the 5' RACE reads. The sample has approximately 500,000 distinct CDR3 sequences, nearly 25% seen once. Source material: PBMCs or a T cell subset sorted from them (not recorded which). These receptors came from an adult woman who had mild COVID-19 (a few samples of this study predate the infection). Cell type and time point are not known.

This clonotype was detected a few times. The V gene is TRBV19, the J gene TRBJ2-1; tentatively, D is TRBD1 (6 bases). V was clipped by 6 bases and J by 3 bases, with 9 bases between them. CDR1 and CDR2 (germline): LNHDA, SQIVND (reference sequence). The CDR3 extends over 13 amino acids. The CDR3 region has the DNA TGTGCCAGTAGGTCACAGGGCTACAATGAGCAGTTCTTC. It is translated as CASRSQGYNEQFF.

V and J are TRBV10-3 and TRBJ1-2; no clear D gene. V dropped 3 bases and J dropped 6 bases, with 5 bases sitting between them. The CDR3 is 11 residues long. In germline, CDR1 is ENHRY, CDR2 SYGVKD. The CDR3 region is CAISDKDGYTF. The CDR3 DNA is TGTGCCATCAGTGACAAAGATGGCTACACCTTC.

CDR3 nucleotide sequence: TGTGCCAGCAGCCAAGGAGGGACTAGCATTAAGTATTTT. Protein: CASSQGGTSIKYF. The V call is TRBV7-3, the J call TRBJ2-3, with 9 bases matching TRBD2. The ends lost 5 bases at V and 13 bases at J; junction bases unmatched: 10. The CDR3 runs 13 residues. CDR1 is SGHTA, CDR2 FQGTGA, per germline.

In this sample, this clonotype turned up a few times. The chain combines TRBV12-3 or TRBV12-4 with TRBJ1-1; 9 nucleotides agree with TRBD1. With V trimmed by 1 base and J by 4 bases, 10 bases remained unmatched. CDR3 length: 17 amino acids. CDR3 residues: CASSLGTQGARGTEAFF. Here the CDR3 DNA reads TGTGCCAGCAGTTTAGGGACACAGGGGGCTCGGGGCACTGAAGCTTTCTTT.

This chain links TRBV2 with TRBJ1-1; 12 bases are shared with TRBD1. The germline V gene has CDR1 SNHLY and CDR2 FYNNEI. The trim removed 6 bases at V and 4 bases at J, leaving 12 bases unmatched. The CDR3 is 17 residues long. CDR3 nucleotide sequence: TGTGCCAGCAGCACCCCCGCCGGGACAGGGGGCGGCACTGAAGCTTTCTTT. Translating gives CASSTPAGTGGGTEAFF.

This sequence joins TRBV11-2 and TRBJ2-7, with D uncertain. Germline V gene data show CDR1 as SGHAT and CDR2 as FQNNGV. V was trimmed by 0 bases and J by 1 base, leaving 7 bases between them. The CDR3 consists of 14 residues. The CDR3 DNA reads as TGTGCCAGCAGCTTAGATCGCATTTCCTACGAGCAGTACTTC. Amino acid sequence: CASSLDRISYEQYF.

At least ten counts were recorded for this clonotype. The gene calls are TRBV7-9 and TRBJ2-7, with TRBD1 matching over 7 bases. After removal of 5 bases from V and 0 bases from J, the junction contained 7 bases not matched to a gene. Germline V CDR1 and CDR2: SEHNR, FQNEAQ (reference sequence). This CDR3 region has 15 residues. In DNA form, the CDR3 reads TGTGCCAGCAGCAGAGGGACAGTCAGCTCCTACGAGCAGTACTTC. It encodes CASSRGTVSSYEQYF.

This clonotype came up many times. The chain couples TRBV5-1 to TRBJ2-6; unclear D gene. From germline, CDR1 is SGHRS and CDR2 YFSETQ. V lost 1 base and J lost 0, with 5 bases in between. The length of the CDR3 is 15 residues. The CDR3 nucleotides are TGCGCCAGCAGCTTGACGGGCTCTGGGGCCAACGTCCTGACTTTC. Amino acid sequence: CASSLTGSGANVLTF.

In its sample, this clonotype was seen a few times. J is TRBJ1-1 and V is TRBV20-1; weak D call: TRBD1 (6 bases). From germline, CDR1 is DFQATT and CDR2 SNEGSKA (reference sequence). The CDR3 covers 15 residues. Trimming took 0 bases from V and 6 from J, leaving 17 bases between them. The CDR3, as DNA: TGCAGTGCTAGAGATCACGGCAGGGGTGTAGCTGAAGCTTTCTTT. Translated: CSARDHGRGVAEAFF.

This clonotype was counted a few times. V usage is TRBV6-5 and J usage is TRBJ2-3; a weak D match, TRBD2 (5 bases). With 0 bases removed from V and 1 base from J, the gap between germline ends came to 17 bases. The CDR3 is made up of 18 amino acids. Germline values: CDR1 MNHEY, CDR2 SVGAGI. The CDR3 protein is CASSYSAWRTGGTDTQYF. In DNA form, the CDR3 reads TGTGCCAGCAGTTACTCAGCATGGAGGACGGGTGGCACAGATACGCAGTATTTT.

The chain has TRBV7-2 and TRBJ2-7; 8 nucleotides agree with TRBD1. The V segment lost 2 bases and the J segment 4 bases; nucleotides outside the gene matches: 4. Germline values: CDR1 SGHTA, CDR2 FQGNSA. The CDR3 is 14 residues long. The CDR3 DNA reads as TGTGCCAGCAGCTTACACAGGGGGACGTACGAGCAGTACTTC. Protein product: CASSLHRGTYEQYF.

The chain has TRBV24-1 and TRBJ2-5, with D possibly matching TRBD1 (6 bases). This CDR3 contains 15 residues. Per the germline V gene, CDR1 is KGHDR and CDR2 is SFDVKD. The germline V and J ends were trimmed by 4 bases and 1 base, with 12 bases remaining between them. As DNA, the CDR3 is TGTGCCACCAGTGACCCAAGGACAGTCCAAGAGACCCAGTACTTC. Protein: CATSDPRTVQETQYF.

The chain links TRBV18 to TRBJ2-3, with 7 bases that match TRBD2. The CDR3 is made up of 14 amino acids. The germline gives CDR1 KGHSH, CDR2 LQKENI. V lost 6 bases and J lost 5; bases outside the gene matches: 8. Written as DNA, the CDR3 is TGTGCCAGCTCGAGACTAGCACGGGGAGATACGCAGTATTTT. Protein sequence: CASSRLARGDTQYF. Filled out from reference TRBV18 and TRBJ2-3, the complete variable domain reads NAGVMQNPRHLVRRRGQEARLRCSPMKGHSHVYWYRQLPEEGLKFMVYLQKENIIDESGMPKERFSAEFPKEGPSILRIQQVVRGDSAAYFCASSRLARGDTQYFGPGTRLTVL.

The CDR3 DNA reads as TGCGCCAGCTCGTGGAGGTCTCTGGTGGGGGAGACCCAGTACTTC. Residues: CASSWRSLVGETQYF. The gene calls are TRBV5-1 and TRBJ2-5; D possibly corresponds to TRBD2 (5 bases). Trimming stripped 7 bases from V and 5 bases from J, with 21 bases between. Germline-derived CDR1 and CDR2 are SGHRS and YFSETQ. This CDR3 is 15 amino acids long.

The genes are TRBV15 and TRBJ2-5; possible D gene TRBD2, 5 bases. Per the germline V gene, CDR1 is LNHNV and CDR2 is YYDKDF (reference sequence). This CDR3 region has 14 residues. V lost 1 base to trimming and J lost 5 bases, with 11 bases between them. CDR3 protein: CATSRGTSGETQYF. CDR3 DNA: TGTGCCACCAGCAGAGGAACTAGTGGGGAGACCCAGTACTTC.

This clonotype has just one count. V and J are TRBV7-6 and TRBJ2-7; 9 nucleotides line up with TRBD1. Germline trimming cut 2 bases from V and 2 bases from J; bases unmatched to any gene: 10. The germline V gene has CDR1 SGHVS and CDR2 FNYEAQ. CDR3 size: 17 residues. In nucleotides, the CDR3 is TGTGCCAGCAGCTTAATCTCGGGACAGGGATCCACCTACGAGCAGTACTTC. Translation gives CASSLISGQGSTYEQYF.

This sequence joins TRBV12-3 or TRBV12-4 and TRBJ2-1; 9 nucleotides align to TRBD1. After removal of 1 base from V and 8 bases from J, the junction contained 9 bases not matched to a gene. This CDR3 has 16 amino acids. The DNA of the CDR3 is TGTGCCAGCAGTTTAGGAGGCGGGACAGGGATCGATGAGCAGTTCTTC. Encoded protein: CASSLGGGTGIDEQFF.

This clonotype has just a few counts. This chain connects TRBV10-3 to TRBJ2-3, with D possibly being TRBD1 (6 bases). V gave up 0 bases and J gave up 3 bases, with 19 bases separating them. The germline CDR1 and CDR2 sequences are ENHRY and SYGVKD. The CDR3 is 18 amino acids. The chain's CDR3 is CAISESKNRVRGTDTQYF. In DNA, the CDR3 is TGTGCCATCAGTGAGTCGAAGAACAGGGTCAGGGGAACAGATACGCAGTATTTT.